This entry concerns a single T cell receptor beta chain. There is no known antigen for this receptor. The record has no base qualities; no much larger clone is one base away. The collaborating institutions used their own protocols to collect whole blood in K2EDTA tubes. Collaborator samples were shipped for TCRbeta analysis as frozen whole blood, isolated PBMCs, or DNA extracted from either sample type. The CDR3, cysteine through phenylalanine, is 14 amino acids long. The kept DNA is CDR3 alone, 42 bases in frame from the first base. Trimming takes 7 bases from V and 7 bases from J, and the germline ends sit 20 bases apart. The germline V gene supplies CDR1 LGHNT and CDR2 FRNRAP. The record originates from a study of blood T cell repertoires in COVID-19 (dated by TCRdb to 2020 to 2022). Background for the entire study: The collaborator samples originated in the United States, Italy and Spain and spanned the acute and convalescent phases of COVID-19. The repertoires were released in a freely available public database intended as a resource for research on the immune response to SARS-CoV-2. Subjects who had been exposed to COVID-19, were actively infected with it, or had recovered from it provided the deeply sampled blood TCRbeta repertoires that made up the dataset. The material from the prospective study consisted of cDNA or gDNA derived from T cells, B-cell-depleted T cells, or PBMCs. Where available, HLA class I and class II types were taken from metadata supplied by the sample provider and were not determined by assay-based typing. The samples were drawn from the first 160 participants of the ongoing ImmuneRACE study and from about 1,200 subjects provided by 6 global collaborators. The sample metadata nearly always contained a de-identified subject ID, COVID-19 status, age in years and sex. The paper's findings and limits, for the study overall: The amount of clinical and demographic metadata varied by source and participant and was provided uncurated.

TCRbeta CDR3 regions were amplified from genomic DNA by means of the immunoSEQ Assay, a bias-controlled multiplex PCR. In the source study's methods: The number of nucleated cells in each sample was estimated from the amplification of reference gene primers within the assay. To quantify the absolute abundance of each unique TCRbeta CDR3 rearrangement, sequence reads were collapsed and filtered. For each sample, productive Simpson clonality was calculated as the square root of Simpson's diversity index across productive rearrangements. Here the immuneACCESS table is served through TCRdb, limited to in-frame sequences with V and J called. Missing clones are a known gap in these copies; in checked studies unresolved V genes cover under half, and the rest lacks a known reason. That table gives V, J and clone size, and the DNA gave D and trimming. The sample data list 95,000 to 150,000 clones, and about 78% of these were observed just once. Of the sample, about 2.3% is held by the ten largest clones.

The clonotype originates from a man in his 70s with acute or convalescent COVID-19. Sequences were obtained from peripheral blood. Recombination connected TRBV12-5 to TRBJ2-7; the D gene is perhaps TRBD2, on 5 matching bases. CDR3 sequence: CASAVLVSSGEQYF. The bases read TGTGCTAGTGCCGTACTTGTGTCCTCGGGGGAGCAGTACTTC.